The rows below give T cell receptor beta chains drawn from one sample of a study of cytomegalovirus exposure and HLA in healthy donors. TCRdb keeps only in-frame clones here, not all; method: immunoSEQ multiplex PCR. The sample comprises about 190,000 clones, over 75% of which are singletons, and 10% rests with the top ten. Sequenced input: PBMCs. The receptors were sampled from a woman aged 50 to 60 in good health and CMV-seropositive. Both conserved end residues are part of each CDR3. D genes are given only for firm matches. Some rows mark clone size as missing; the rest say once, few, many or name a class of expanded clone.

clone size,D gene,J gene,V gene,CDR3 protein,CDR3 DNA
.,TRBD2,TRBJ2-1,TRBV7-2,CASTPRGLAGDNEQFF,TGTGCCAGCACCCCCAGAGGACTAGCGGGGGACAATGAGCAGTTCTTC
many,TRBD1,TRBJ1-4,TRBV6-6,CASTSNPGQGEEKLFF,TGTGCCAGCACTTCCAACCCGGGACAGGGTGAGGAAAAACTGTTTTTT
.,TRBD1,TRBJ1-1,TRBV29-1,CSVGQGGNTEAFF,TGCAGCGTAGGACAGGGAGGGAACACTGAAGCTTTCTTT
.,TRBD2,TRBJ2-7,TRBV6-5,CASSPGGSGYEQYF,TGTGCCAGCAGCCCGGGGGGGTCGGGCTACGAGCAGTACTTC
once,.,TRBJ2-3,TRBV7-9,CASSFGGADTQYF,TGTGCCAGCAGCTTTGGAGGGGCAGATACGCAGTATTTT
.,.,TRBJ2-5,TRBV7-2,CASSLDWAGPKTQYF,TGTGCCAGCAGCTTAGATTGGGCGGGGCCGAAGACCCAGTACTTC
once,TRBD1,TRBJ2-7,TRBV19,CASSITTGTGDREQYF,TGTGCCAGTAGTATAACCACCGGGACAGGGGATCGCGAGCAGTACTTC
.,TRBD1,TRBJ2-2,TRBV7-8,CASSFAPGQGWTGELFF,TGTGCCAGCAGCTTCGCGCCCGGACAGGGATGGACCGGGGAGCTGTTTTTT
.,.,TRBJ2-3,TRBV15,CATSREGGGTDTQYF,TGTGCCACCAGCAGGGAGGGCGGGGGCACAGATACGCAGTATTTT
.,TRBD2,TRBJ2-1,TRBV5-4,CASSPGTSDYNEQFF,TGTGCCAGCAGCCCGGGGACTAGCGACTACAATGAGCAGTTCTTC
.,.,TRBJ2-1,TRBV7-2,CASSRVGYNEQFF,TGTGCCAGCAGCCGGGTAGGATACAATGAGCAGTTCTTC
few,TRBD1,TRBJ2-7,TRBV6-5,CASTTRDRGDEQYF,TGTGCCAGCACCACGCGGGACAGGGGCGACGAGCAGTACTTC
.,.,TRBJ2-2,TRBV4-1,CASSQPLSPGELFF,TGCGCCAGCAGCCAACCCCTCAGTCCGGGGGAGCTGTTTTTT
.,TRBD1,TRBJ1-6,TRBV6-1,CASSDNHWTGVGSYNSPLHF,TGTGCCAGCAGTGACAACCACTGGACAGGGGTTGGCTCCTATAATTCACCCCTCCACTTT
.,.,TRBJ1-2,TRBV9,CASSRGTRESGGYTF,TGTGCCAGCAGCCGCGGGACCCGGGAAAGCGGTGGCTACACCTTC
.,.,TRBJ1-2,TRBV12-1,CASSSKPVGTGYGPEDGYTF,TGTGCCAGCAGCTCAAAACCCGTCGGGACAGGGTATGGCCCCGAGGATGGCTACACCTTC
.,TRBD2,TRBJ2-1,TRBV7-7,CASSLSGGGYNEQFF,TGTGCCAGCAGCTTATCGGGCGGGGGGTACAATGAGCAGTTCTTC
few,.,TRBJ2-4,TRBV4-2,CASSQDRTVSAKNIQYF,TGTGCCAGCAGCCAAGATCGTACGGTGTCGGCCAAAAACATTCAGTACTTC
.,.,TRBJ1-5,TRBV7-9,CASSPSGLSNQPQHF,TGTGCCAGCAGCCCCAGTGGGCTGAGCAATCAGCCCCAGCATTTT
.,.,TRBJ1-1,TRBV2,CASSERLQSRVQF,TGTGCCAGCAGTGAAAGGTTGCAGTCGCGGGTCCAATTT
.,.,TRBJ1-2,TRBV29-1,CSVEPENYGYTF,TGCAGCGTTGAGCCAGAAAACTATGGCTACACCTTC